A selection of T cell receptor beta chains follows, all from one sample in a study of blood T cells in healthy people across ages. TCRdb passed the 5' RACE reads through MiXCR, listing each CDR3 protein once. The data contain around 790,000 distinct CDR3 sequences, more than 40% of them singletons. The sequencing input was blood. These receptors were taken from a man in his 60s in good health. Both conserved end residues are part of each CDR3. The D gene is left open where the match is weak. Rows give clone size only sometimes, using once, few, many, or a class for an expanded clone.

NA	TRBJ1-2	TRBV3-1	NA	TGTGCCAGCAGCCACCGGGCCTCGGCGGGTGGCTACACCTTC	CASSHRASAGGYTF
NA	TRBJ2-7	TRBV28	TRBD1	TGTGCCAGCAGTTTGGGGACAGGGAATCAAAAGGGAAATTATTACGAGCAGTACTTC	CASSLGTGNQKGNYYEQYF
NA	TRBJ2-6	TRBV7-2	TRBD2	TGTGCCAGCAGCCCCGGGACTACAGGTGGGGCCAACGTCCTGACTTTC	CASSPGTTGGANVLTF
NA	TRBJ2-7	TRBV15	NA	TGTGCCACCAGCAGGGGAGGAGGTATAAGGTCCTACGAGCAGTACTTC	CATSRGGGIRSYEQYF
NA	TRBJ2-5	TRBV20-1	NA	TGCAGTGCTAGAGGAAATACAGAGACCCAGTACTTC	CSARGNTETQYF
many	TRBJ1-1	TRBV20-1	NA	TGCAGTGCTAGACGACAGCTGAACACTGAAGCTTTCTTT	CSARRQLNTEAFF
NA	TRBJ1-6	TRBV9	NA	TGTGCCAGCAGCCCGGACATTGGGTATAATTCACCCCTCCACTTT	CASSPDIGYNSPLHF
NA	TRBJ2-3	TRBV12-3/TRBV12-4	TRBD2	TGTGCCAGCAGGCGCAGAGCGGGGGTAGATACGCAGTATTTT	CASRRRAGVDTQYF
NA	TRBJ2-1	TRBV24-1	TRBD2	TGTGCCACCAGTGGCCTGGGGGAGCGGGGGGGTATTGAGCAGTTCTTC	CATSGLGERGGIEQFF
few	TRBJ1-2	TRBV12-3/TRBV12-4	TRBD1	TGTGCCAGCACCGAACAGGGGGCTTTTCGGGGCTACACCTTC	CASTEQGAFRGYTF
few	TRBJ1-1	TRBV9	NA	TGTGCCAGCAGCGTAGACAGTGGGAACACTGAAGCTTTCTTT	CASSVDSGNTEAFF